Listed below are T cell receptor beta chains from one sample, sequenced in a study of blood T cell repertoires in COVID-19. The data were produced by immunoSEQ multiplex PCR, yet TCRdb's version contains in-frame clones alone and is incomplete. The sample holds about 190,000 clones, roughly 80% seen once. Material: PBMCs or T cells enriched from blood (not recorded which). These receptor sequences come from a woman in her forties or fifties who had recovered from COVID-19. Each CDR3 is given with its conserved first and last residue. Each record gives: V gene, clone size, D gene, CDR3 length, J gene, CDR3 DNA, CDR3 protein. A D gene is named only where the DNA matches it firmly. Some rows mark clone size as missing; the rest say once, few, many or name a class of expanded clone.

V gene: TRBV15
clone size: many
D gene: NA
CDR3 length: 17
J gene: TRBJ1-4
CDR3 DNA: TGTGCCACCAGCAGAGCCAAGGGTTTCCGGGGAAATGAAAAACTGTTTTTT
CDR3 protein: CATSRAKGFRGNEKLFF

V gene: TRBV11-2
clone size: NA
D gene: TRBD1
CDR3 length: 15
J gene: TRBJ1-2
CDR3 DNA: TGTGCCAGCAGCTTATGGGACAGGGTTACGCGTGGCTACACCTTC
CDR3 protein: CASSLWDRVTRGYTF

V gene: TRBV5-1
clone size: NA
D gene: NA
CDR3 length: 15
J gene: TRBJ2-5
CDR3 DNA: TGCGCCAGCAGCTCAGAACTATATTTTGAGGGGGCCCAGTACTTC
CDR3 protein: CASSSELYFEGAQYF

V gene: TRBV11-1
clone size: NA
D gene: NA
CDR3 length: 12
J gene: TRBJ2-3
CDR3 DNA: TGTGCCAGCAGCGTTAACACAGATACGCAGTATTTT
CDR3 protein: CASSVNTDTQYF

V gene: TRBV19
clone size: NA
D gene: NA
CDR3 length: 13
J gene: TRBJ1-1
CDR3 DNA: TGTGCCAGTAGTATAGTATTGGCAGCTGAAGCTTTCTTT
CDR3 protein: CASSIVLAAEAFF

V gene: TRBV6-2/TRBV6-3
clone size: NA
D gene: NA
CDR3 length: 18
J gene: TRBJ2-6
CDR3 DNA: TGTGCCAGCAGCTCCGGACAGCAACCCCTGCTGGGGGCCAACGTCCTGACTTTC
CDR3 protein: CASSSGQQPLLGANVLTF

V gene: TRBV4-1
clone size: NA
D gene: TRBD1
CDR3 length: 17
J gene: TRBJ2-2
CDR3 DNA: TGCGCCAGCAGCCAAGATTCGGGGACAGGGTACACCGGGGAGCTGTTTTTT
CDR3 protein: CASSQDSGTGYTGELFF

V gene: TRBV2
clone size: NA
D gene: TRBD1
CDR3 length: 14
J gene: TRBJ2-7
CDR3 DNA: TGTGCCAGCACCCGAGAGGGACAGGCGTACGAGCAGTACTTC
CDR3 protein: CASTREGQAYEQYF

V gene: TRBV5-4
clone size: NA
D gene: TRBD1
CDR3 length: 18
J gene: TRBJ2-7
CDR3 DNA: TGTGCCAGCAGCCAAGGACAGGGGGCGAAACGGTTCTCCTACGAGCAGTACTTC
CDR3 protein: CASSQGQGAKRFSYEQYF

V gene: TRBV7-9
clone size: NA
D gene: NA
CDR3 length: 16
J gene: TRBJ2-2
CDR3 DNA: TGTGCCAGCAGCTCGACAGGATCATCGAACACCGGGGAGCTGTTTTTT
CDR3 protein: CASSSTGSSNTGELFF

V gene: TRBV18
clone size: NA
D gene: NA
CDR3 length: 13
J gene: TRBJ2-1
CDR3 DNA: TGTGCCAGCTCCTATACCGGTTCCAATGAGCAGTTCTTC
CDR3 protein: CASSYTGSNEQFF

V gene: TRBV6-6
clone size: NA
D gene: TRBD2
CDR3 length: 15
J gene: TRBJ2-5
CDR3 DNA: TGTGCCAGCAGTGGGACTAGCGGGAGGGCTACGACCCAGTACTTC
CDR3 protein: CASSGTSGRATTQYF

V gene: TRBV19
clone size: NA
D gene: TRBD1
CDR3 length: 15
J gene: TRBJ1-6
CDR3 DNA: TGTGCCAGTAGTCCGCGACAGGGGGCGAATTCACCCCTCCACTTT
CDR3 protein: CASSPRQGANSPLHF

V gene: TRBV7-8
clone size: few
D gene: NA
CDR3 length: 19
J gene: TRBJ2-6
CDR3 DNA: TGTGCCAGCAGCCTGCTGAGGGGGCTAGCGTTATCTGGGGCCAACGTCCTGACTTTC
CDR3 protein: CASSLLRGLALSGANVLTF

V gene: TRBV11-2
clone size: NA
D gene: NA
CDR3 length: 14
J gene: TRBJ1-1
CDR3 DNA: TGTGCCAGCAGCTTAGGGGGACGGGGGGCTGAAGCTTTCTTT
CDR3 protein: CASSLGGRGAEAFF

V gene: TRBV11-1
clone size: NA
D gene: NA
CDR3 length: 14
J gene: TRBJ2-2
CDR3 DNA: TGTGCCAGCAGCTTAGAAGGAGGCACCGGGGAGCTGTTTTTT
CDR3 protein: CASSLEGGTGELFF

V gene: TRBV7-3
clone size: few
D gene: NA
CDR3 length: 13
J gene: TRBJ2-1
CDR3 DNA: TGTGCCAGCAGCTTCGCCTCTTCGGGTGAGCAGTTCTTC
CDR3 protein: CASSFASSGEQFF

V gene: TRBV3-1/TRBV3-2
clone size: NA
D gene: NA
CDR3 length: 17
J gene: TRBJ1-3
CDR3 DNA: TGTGCCAGCAGCCAATCCTCAGGAGGGGCCTCTGGAAACACCATATATTTT
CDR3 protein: CASSQSSGGASGNTIYF

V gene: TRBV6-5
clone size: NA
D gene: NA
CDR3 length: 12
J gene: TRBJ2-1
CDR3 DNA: TGTGCCAGCAGTCCGTATTACAATGAGCAGTTCTTC
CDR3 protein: CASSPYYNEQFF

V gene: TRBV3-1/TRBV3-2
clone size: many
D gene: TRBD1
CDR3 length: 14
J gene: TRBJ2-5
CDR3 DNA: TGTGCCAGCAGCCGGGGACAGGGACAAAGGACCCAGTACTTC
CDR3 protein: CASSRGQGQRTQYF

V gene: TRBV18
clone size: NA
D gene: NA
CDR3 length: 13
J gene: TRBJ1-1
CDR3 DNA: TGTGCCAGCTCACCGACAGCTAACACTGAAGCTTTCTTT
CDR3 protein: CASSPTANTEAFF

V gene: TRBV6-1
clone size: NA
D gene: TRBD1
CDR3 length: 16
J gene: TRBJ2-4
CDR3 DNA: TGTGCCAGCAGTGAAGCTTTTCGGACAGGAGAAAACATTCAGTACTTC
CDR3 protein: CASSEAFRTGENIQYF

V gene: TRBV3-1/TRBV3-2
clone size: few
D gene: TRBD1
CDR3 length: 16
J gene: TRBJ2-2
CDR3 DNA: TGTGCCAGCAGCCAAGCCGGGACAGGGGCCGCCGGGGAGCTGTTTTTT
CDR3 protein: CASSQAGTGAAGELFF

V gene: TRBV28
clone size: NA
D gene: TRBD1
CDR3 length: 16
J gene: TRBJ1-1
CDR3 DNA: TGTGCCAGCAGTTCCGGACAGGGCGGAGTGAACACTGAAGCTTTCTTT
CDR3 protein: CASSSGQGGVNTEAFF

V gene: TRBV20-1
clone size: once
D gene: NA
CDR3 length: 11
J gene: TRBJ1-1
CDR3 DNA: TGCAGAGGAGGTGACGGCACTGAAGCTTTCTTT
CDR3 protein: CRGGDGTEAFF

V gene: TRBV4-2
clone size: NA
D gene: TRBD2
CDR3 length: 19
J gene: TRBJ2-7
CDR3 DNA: TGTGCCAGCAGCCAAGAAGTTATAGGGGCGGGAGGGGGTCTGAGCGAGCAGTACTTC
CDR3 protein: CASSQEVIGAGGGLSEQYF

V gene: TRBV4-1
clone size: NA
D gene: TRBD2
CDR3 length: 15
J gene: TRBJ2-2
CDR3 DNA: TGCGCCAGCAGCCACCTGACTAGCGACACCGGGGAGCTGTTTTTT
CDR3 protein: CASSHLTSDTGELFF

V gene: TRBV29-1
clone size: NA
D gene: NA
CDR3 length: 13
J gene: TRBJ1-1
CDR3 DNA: TGCAGCGTTGAAAAGGGGTACAACACTGAAGCTTTCTTT
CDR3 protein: CSVEKGYNTEAFF

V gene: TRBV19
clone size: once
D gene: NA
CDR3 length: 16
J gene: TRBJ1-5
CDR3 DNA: TGTGCCAGTAGTCTCGGGGGGCGGGGGTCCAATCAGCCCCAGCATTTT
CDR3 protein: CASSLGGRGSNQPQHF

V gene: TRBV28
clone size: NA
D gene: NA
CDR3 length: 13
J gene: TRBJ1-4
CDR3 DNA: TGTGCCAGCAGCCGACAGCTTAATGAAAAACTGTTTTTT
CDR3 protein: CASSRQLNEKLFF

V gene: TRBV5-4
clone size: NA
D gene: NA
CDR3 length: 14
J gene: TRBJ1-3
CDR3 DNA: TGTGCCAGCAGCCTGGACATCTCTGGAAACACCATATATTTT
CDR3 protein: CASSLDISGNTIYF

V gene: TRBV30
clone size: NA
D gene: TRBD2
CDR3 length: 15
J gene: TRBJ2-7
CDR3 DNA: TGTGCCTGGAGTGTCCCGGGGACTAGCTCCTACGAGCAGTACTTC
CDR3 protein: CAWSVPGTSSYEQYF

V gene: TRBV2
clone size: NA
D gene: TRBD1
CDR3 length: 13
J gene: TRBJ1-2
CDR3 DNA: TGTGCCAGCAGTGGACAGGGGCGGTGGGGCTACACCTTC
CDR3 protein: CASSGQGRWGYTF

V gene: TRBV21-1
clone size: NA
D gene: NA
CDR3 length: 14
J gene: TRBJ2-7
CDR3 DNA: TGTGCCAGCAGCCGGGATCAACCCTGGGGAGAGCAGTACTTC
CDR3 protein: CASSRDQPWGEQYF

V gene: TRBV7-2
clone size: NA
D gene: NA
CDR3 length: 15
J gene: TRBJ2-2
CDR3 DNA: TGTGCCAGCAGCTTAAATCAGGGGAACACCGGGGAGCTGTTTTTT
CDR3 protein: CASSLNQGNTGELFF

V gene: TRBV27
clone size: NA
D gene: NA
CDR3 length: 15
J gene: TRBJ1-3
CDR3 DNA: TGTGCCAGCAGTTTAATGGGGGGACCTGGAAACACCATATATTTT
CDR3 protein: CASSLMGGPGNTIYF

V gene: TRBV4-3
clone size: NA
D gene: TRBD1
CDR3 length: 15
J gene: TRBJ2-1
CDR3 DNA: TGCGCCAGCAGCCTACGACAGGGGGGAATTAATGAGCAGTTCTTC
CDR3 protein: CASSLRQGGINEQFF

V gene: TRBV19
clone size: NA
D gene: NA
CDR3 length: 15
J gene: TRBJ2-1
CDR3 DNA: TGTGCCAGTAGGGAGGGTAGCGCGTTCTACAATGAGCAGTTCTTC
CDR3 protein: CASREGSAFYNEQFF

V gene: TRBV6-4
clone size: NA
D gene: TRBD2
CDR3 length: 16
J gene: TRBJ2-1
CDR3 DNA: TGTGCCAGCAGTGACCTCTATGACGGGAGGGCAGCTGAGCAGTTCTTC
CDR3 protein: CASSDLYDGRAAEQFF

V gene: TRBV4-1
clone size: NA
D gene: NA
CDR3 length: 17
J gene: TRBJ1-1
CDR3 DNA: TGCGCCAGCAGCCACCAGCAGGGTGGGTCTCTGAACACTGAAGCTTTCTTT
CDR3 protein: CASSHQQGGSLNTEAFF

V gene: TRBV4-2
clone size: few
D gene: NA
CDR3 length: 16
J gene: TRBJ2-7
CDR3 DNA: TGTGCCAGCAGCCCCGTCGTTGGCGGGATCCGACACGAGCAGTACTTC
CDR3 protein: CASSPVVGGIRHEQYF

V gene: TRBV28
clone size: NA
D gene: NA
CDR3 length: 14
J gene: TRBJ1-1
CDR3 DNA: TGTGCCAGCAGTTTGGTACAGCTGAACACTGAAGCTTTCTTT
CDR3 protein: CASSLVQLNTEAFF

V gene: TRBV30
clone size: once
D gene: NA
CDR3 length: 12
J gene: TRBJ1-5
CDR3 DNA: TGTGCCTGGAGTGTACGGGGTCAGCCCCAGCATTTT
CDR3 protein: CAWSVRGQPQHF

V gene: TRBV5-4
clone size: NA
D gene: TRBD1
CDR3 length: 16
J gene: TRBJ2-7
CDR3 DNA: TGTGCCAGCAGCTTAGGCCGGGACAGGGGCTCTCACGAGCAGTACTTC
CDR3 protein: CASSLGRDRGSHEQYF

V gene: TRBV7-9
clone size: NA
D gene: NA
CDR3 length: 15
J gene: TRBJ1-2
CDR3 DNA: TGTGCCAGCAGCTTAGCGGACGGACTCAACTATGGCTACACCTTC
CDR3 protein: CASSLADGLNYGYTF

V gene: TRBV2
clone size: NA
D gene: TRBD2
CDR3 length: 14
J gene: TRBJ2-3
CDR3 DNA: TGTGCCAGCAGTGGACTAGCGGTCACAGATACGCAGTATTTT
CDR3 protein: CASSGLAVTDTQYF

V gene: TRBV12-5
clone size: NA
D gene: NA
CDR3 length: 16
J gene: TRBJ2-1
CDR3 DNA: TGTGCTAGTGGTTTGGCCGGACGGGGTCTCTACAATGAGCAGTTCTTC
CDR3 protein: CASGLAGRGLYNEQFF

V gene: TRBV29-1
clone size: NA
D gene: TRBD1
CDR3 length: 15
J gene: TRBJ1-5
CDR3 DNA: TGCAGCGTTGCAGGGGAGGGACAGGGGACTCAGCCCCAGCATTTT
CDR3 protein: CSVAGEGQGTQPQHF